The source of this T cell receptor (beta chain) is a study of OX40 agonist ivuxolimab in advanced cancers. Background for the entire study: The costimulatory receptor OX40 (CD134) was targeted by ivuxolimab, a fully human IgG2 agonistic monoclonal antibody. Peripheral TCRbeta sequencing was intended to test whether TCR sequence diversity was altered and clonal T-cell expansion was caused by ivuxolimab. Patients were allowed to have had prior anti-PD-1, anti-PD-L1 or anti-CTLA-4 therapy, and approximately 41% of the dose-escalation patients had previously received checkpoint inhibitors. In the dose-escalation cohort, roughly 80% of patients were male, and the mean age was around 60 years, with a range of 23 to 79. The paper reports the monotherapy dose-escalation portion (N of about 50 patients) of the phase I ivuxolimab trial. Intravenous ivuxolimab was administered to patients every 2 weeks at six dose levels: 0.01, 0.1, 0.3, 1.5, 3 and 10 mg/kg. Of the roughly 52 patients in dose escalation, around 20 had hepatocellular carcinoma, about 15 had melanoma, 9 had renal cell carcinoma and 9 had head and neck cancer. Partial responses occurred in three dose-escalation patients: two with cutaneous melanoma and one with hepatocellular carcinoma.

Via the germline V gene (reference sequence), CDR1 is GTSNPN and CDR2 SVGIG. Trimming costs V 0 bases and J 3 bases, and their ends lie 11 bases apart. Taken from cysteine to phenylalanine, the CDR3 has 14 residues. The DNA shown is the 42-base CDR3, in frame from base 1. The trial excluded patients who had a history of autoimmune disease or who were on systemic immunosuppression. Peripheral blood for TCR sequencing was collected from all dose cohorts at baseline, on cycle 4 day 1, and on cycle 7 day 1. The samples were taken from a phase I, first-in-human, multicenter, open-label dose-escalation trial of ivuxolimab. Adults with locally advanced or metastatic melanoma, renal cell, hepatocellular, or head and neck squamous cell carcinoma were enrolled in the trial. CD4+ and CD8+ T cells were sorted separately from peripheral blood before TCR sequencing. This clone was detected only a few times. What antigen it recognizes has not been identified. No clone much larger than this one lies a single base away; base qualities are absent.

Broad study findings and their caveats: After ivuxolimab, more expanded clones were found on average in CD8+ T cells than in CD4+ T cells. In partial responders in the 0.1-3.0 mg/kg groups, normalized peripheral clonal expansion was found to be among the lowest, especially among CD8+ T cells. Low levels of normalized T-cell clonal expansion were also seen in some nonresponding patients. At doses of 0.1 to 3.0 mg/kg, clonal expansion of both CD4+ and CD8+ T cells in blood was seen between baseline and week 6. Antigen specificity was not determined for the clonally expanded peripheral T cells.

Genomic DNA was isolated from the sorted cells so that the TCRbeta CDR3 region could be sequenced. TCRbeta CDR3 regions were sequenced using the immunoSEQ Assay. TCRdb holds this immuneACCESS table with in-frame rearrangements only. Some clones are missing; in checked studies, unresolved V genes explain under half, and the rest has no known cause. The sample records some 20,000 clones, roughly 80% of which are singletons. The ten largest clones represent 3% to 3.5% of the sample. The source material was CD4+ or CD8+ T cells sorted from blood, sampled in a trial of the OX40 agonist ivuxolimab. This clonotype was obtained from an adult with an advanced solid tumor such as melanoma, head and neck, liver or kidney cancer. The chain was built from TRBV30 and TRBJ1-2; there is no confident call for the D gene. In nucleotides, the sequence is TGTGCCTGGAGTGTATTAGGAACACACTATGGCTACACCTTC. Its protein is CAWSVLGTHYGYTF.